This T cell receptor beta chain was sequenced in a study of blood T cell repertoires in COVID-19. On the study more broadly: Some COVID-19 samples were acute and others convalescent; all came from the United States, Italy and Spain. PBMCs, B-cell-depleted T cells, or T cells provided the cDNA or gDNA that made up the material.

This clone occurred a few times. Original analysis: Using reference gene primer amplification, nucleated cell counts were estimated. Method: immunoSEQ multiplex PCR; TCRdb's copy keeps in-frame clones and lacks some. V, J and clone size were drawn from that table, and D and trimming were deduced from the DNA. The sample has under 75,000 clones, approximately 79% seen once. V dropped 6 bases and J dropped 2 bases, with 10 bases sitting between them. Germline V gives CDR1 MNHEY, CDR2 SMNVEV (reference sequence). The CDR3 runs 13 residues. Input material: peripheral blood. The V gene is TRBV27, the J gene TRBJ1-1, with D possibly being TRBD1 (5 bases). The sequence derives from a woman between 70 and 85 years old with acute or convalescent COVID-19. The CDR3 spells CASRPRVNTEAFF. CDR3 nucleotide sequence: TGTGCCAGCAGACCCAGGGTCAACACTGAAGCTTTCTTT.